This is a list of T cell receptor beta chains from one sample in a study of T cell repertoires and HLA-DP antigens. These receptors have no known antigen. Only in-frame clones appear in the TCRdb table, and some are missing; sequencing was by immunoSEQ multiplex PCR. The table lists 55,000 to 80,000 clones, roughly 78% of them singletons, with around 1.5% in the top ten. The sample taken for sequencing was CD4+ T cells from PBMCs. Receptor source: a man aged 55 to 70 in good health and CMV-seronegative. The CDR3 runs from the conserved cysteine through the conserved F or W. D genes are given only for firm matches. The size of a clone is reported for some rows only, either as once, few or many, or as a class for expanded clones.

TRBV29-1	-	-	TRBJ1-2	TGCAGCGTGTCACTGCGGGGTGGCTATGGCTACACCTTC	CSVSLRGGYGYTF
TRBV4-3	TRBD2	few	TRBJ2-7	TGCGCCAGCAGCCAAGTAGGTAGCGGGGGGGCAGGCGAGCAGTACTTC	CASSQVGSGGAGEQYF
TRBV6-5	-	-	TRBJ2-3	TGTGCCAGCAACAAAAGGGGACCAGATACGCAGTATTTT	CASNKRGPDTQYF
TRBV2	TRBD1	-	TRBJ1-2	TGTGCCAGCGAAACCGACAGGGGATGGGGCTACACCTTC	CASETDRGWGYTF
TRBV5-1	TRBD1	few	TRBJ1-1	TGCGCCAGCCCCCCCGGGACAGGGAACACTGAAGCTTTCTTT	CASPPGTGNTEAFF
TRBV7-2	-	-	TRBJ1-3	TGTGCCAGCAGCTTTGGAGCTGGAAACACCATATATTTT	CASSFGAGNTIYF
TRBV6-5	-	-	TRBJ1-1	TGTGCCAGCAGTTTCAGGGGTTCTGAAGCTTTCTTT	CASSFRGSEAFF
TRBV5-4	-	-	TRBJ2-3	TGTGCCAGCAGTGGGGAGTGGAGAACAGATACGCAGTATTTT	CASSGEWRTDTQYF
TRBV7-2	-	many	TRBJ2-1	TGTGCCAGCAGCCCGACGTACAATGAGCAGTTCTTC	CASSPTYNEQFF
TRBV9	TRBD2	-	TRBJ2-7	TGTGCCAGCAGCGTAGGGACTAGCGGGGCCTACGAGCAGTACTTC	CASSVGTSGAYEQYF
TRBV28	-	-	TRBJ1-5	TGTGCCAGCAGTTTTTGGGTAGAGTTTAATCAGCCCCAGCATTTT	CASSFWVEFNQPQHF
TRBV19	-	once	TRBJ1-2	TGTGCCAGTAGTATAGGCAGTAATAACTATGGCTACACCTTC	CASSIGSNNYGYTF
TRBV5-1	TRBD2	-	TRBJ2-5	TGCGCCAGCAGCCACGGGACTAGCGGGGGCCTTTCCCAGTACTTC	CASSHGTSGGLSQYF
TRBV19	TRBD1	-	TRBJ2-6	TGTGCCAGTAGTATAGGGACAGGGGTTATAGGGGCCAACGTCCTGACTTTC	CASSIGTGVIGANVLTF
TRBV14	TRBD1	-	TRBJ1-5	TGTGCCAGCAGCCAAGATTTGTTCCAGGGGGCACGGCAGCCCCAGCATTTT	CASSQDLFQGARQPQHF
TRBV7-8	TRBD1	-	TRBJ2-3	TGTGCCAGCAGCTTAGTGGGAGGACAGGGGGTCACAGATACGCAGTATTTT	CASSLVGGQGVTDTQYF
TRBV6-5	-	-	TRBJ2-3	TGTGCCAGCAGCCATAGCCCGGATACGCAGTATTTT	CASSHSPDTQYF
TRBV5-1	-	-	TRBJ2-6	TGCGCCAGCACGCTCGTTAGCTCTGGGGCCAACGTCCTGACTTTC	CASTLVSSGANVLTF
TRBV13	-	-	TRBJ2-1	TGTGCCAGCAGCCCCCAAGGAGGATTAAGCTCCTACAATGAGCAGTTCTTC	CASSPQGGLSSYNEQFF
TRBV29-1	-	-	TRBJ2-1	TGCAGCGGAGTACCGGGACCGCGCAACAATGAGCAGTTCTTC	CSGVPGPRNNEQFF
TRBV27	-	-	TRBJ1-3	TGTGCCAGCAGTTTAGCAGGACCGCACTCTGGAAACACCATATATTTT	CASSLAGPHSGNTIYF
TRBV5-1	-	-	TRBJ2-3	TGCGCCAGCAGCCCAATTACCACAGATACGCAGTATTTT	CASSPITTDTQYF
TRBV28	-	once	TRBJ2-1	TGTGCCATCGAGTTCGGGGGGCCTTACAATGAGCAGTTCTTC	CAIEFGGPYNEQFF
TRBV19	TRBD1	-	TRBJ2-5	TGTGCCAGTAGCGACGGGACAGGGGGCCAAGAGACCCAGTACTTC	CASSDGTGGQETQYF
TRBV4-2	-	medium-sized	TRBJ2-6	TGTGCCAGCAGCCATGGACAACTCTCTGGGGCCAACGTCCTGACTTTC	CASSHGQLSGANVLTF
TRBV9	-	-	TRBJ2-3	TGTGCCAGCAGCGTAGAAGCGGCTCCTAGCACAGATACGCAGTATTTT	CASSVEAAPSTDTQYF
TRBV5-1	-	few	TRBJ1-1	TGCGCCAGCAGCCCCCTAAGTGTTGTGGGGCGTGGTGAAGCTTTCTTT	CASSPLSVVGRGEAFF
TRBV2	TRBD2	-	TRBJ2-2	TGTGCCAGCAGTGTTGCGGGAGGGAGCACCGGGGAGCTGTTTTTT	CASSVAGGSTGELFF
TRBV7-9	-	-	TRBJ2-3	TGTGCCAGCAGCTTAACCGTAGATACGCAGTATTTT	CASSLTVDTQYF
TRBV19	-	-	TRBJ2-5	TGTGCCAGTAGTTTCCTTAGGACAGCACAAGAGACCCAGTACTTC	CASSFLRTAQETQYF
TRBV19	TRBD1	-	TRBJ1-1	TGTGCCAGTAGTTCCAGGGGGGGGGTCCTGGTTGGCACTGAAGCTTTCTTT	CASSSRGGVLVGTEAFF
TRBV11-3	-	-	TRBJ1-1	TGTGCCAGCAGCTTTTCGAACACTGAAGCTTTCTTT	CASSFSNTEAFF
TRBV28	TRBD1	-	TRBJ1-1	TGTGCCAGCAGGGCACAGGGGGCCAGGACTGAAGCTTTCTTT	CASRAQGARTEAFF
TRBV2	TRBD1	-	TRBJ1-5	TGTGCCAGCACTAGCGGACAGGCTAGCAATCAGCCCCAGCATTTT	CASTSGQASNQPQHF
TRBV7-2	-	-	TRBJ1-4	TGTGCCAGCAGCCGACAGCAAACTAATGAAAAACTGTTTTTT	CASSRQQTNEKLFF
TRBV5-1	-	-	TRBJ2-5	TGCGCCAGCAGCTTGGGGTCAGGGTCGTCCCAAGAGACCCAGTACTTC	CASSLGSGSSQETQYF
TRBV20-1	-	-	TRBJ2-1	TGCAGTGCTAGTGGGTCTCATATCCAGTTCTTC	CSASGSHIQFF
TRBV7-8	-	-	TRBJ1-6	TGTGCCAGCAGCTCTACGGCCCCAGGCGTTTCACCCCTCCACTTT	CASSSTAPGVSPLHF
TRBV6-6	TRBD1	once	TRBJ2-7	TGTGCCAGCTCTAATTCGGGGACAGGGTATGACGAGCAGTACTTC	CASSNSGTGYDEQYF
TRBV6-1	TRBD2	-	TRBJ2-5	TGTGCCAGCAGTGAGGCTAGCGGGATCCGAGAGACCCAGTACTTC	CASSEASGIRETQYF
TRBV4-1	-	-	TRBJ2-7	TGCGCCAGCAGCCAAGTACAGGGTCTCGAGCAGTACTTC	CASSQVQGLEQYF
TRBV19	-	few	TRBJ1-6	TGTGCCAGTGGGGACACCACTGGGTCACCCCTCCACTTT	CASGDTTGSPLHF
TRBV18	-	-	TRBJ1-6	TGTGCCAGCTCACCCACAGGGCCCCTCGATAATTCACCCCTCCACTTT	CASSPTGPLDNSPLHF
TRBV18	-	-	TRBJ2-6	TGTGCCAGCTCAACGGGCAGACAGTCTGGGGCCAACGTCCTGACTTTC	CASSTGRQSGANVLTF
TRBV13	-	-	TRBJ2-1	TGTGCCAGCAGCTCCCTCATGGGGACAGGGGAACTAGCGGGATCTACGAATGAGCAGTTCTTC	CASSSLMGTGELAGSTNEQFF
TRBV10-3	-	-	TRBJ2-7	TGTGCCATCAGTAGGGACCCCGCCTACGAGCAGTACTTC	CAISRDPAYEQYF
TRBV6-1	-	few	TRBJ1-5	TGTGCCAGCAGTGAAGGCCTCCCGGGGGGAAATCAGCCCCAGCATTTT	CASSEGLPGGNQPQHF
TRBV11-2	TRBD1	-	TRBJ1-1	TGTGCCAGCAGCTGGGGGGACAGGGGGAGGAACACTGAAGCTTTCTTT	CASSWGDRGRNTEAFF
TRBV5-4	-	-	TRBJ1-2	TGTGCCAGCAGCCCCCACGGACAGACCAACTATGGCTACACCTTC	CASSPHGQTNYGYTF
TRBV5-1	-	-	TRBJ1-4	TGCGCCAGCAGTCCCAGGACAACTAATGAAAAACTGTTTTTT	CASSPRTTNEKLFF
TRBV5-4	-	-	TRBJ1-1	TGTGCCAGCAGCCGGGCCTTACCGAACACTGAAGCTTTCTTT	CASSRALPNTEAFF
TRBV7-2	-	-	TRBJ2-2	TGTGCCAGCAGCAGACGCAGGGGCCCCGGGGAGCTGTTTTTT	CASSRRRGPGELFF
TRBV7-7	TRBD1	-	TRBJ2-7	TGTGCCAGCAGCCAAACAGGGGAATACACCTACGAGCAGTACTTC	CASSQTGEYTYEQYF
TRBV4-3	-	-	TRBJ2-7	TGCGCCAGCAGCCAAGATCGGGGCGACGAGCAGTACTTC	CASSQDRGDEQYF
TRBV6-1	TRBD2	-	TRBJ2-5	TGTGCCAGCAGTGAAGAGCTAGCGGGTGTGGAGACCCAGTACTTC	CASSEELAGVETQYF